Below, 19 T cell receptor beta chains from the same sample are listed, as sequenced in a study of graft-versus-host responses after intestinal transplantation (dated by TCRdb to the early 2020s). Receptor amplification or capture employed the immunoSEQ multiplex PCR assay. TCRdb took this table from immuneACCESS and kept in-frame rearrangements with V and J called. Such tables lack part of the clones; where checked against another copy, unresolved V genes explain under half of the gap, and the rest is unexplained. The sample records roughly 38,000 clones, around 96% of which are singletons. 0.75% to 0.9% of the sample rests with the top ten. This sample comprised PBMCs, obtained 16 days after intestinal transplant. Receptors originate from a human patient who received an intestinal transplant, so some T cells may come from the graft donor.

This clone was seen only once. The rearrangement uses TRBV19 and TRBJ2-3; 7 bases are shared with TRBD2. V shed 10 bases and J 4 bases; nucleotides not matched to a gene: 14. There are 15 residues in the CDR3. Germline values: CDR1 LNHDA, CDR2 SQIVND (reference sequence). The CDR3 protein is CATTDRGEVSDTQYF. CDR3 nucleotides: TGTGCCACCACCGATCGGGGGGAGGTTTCAGATACGCAGTATTTT.

The J gene is TRBJ2-1, the V gene TRBV19, with no clear D. Trimming stripped 3 bases from V and 2 bases from J, with 14 bases between. The V gene's germline CDR1 is LNHDA and CDR2 SQIVND (reference sequence). The CDR3 runs 16 residues. The chain's CDR3 is CASSISSRGTYNEQFF. The CDR3 region has the DNA TGTGCCAGTAGTATTAGTAGCAGAGGAACCTACAATGAGCAGTTCTTC.

The rearrangement uses TRBV5-1 and TRBJ1-1; TRBD1 aligns across 7 bases. The J segment lost 4 bases and the V segment lost 4 bases, leaving 13 bases of the junction unmatched. CDR3 length: 16 amino acids. The germline V gene has CDR1 SGHRS and CDR2 YFSETQ. The CDR3 nucleotides are TGCGCCAGCAGCGGACCGGACAGGACGGAGGGCACTGAAGCTTTCTTT. Translating it yields CASSGPDRTEGTEAFF.

V gene TRBV6-5 combines with J gene TRBJ2-5, with 7 bases aligning to TRBD2. This CDR3 spans 16 amino acids. V trimming: 0 bases; J trimming: 0 bases; junction bases outside the gene matches: 4. CDR1 and CDR2 from the germline V gene are MNHEY and SVGAGI. For the CDR3, the DNA is TGTGCCAGCAGTTACTCGGGGAGGGAGTACCAAGAGACCCAGTACTTC. It codes for CASSYSGREYQETQYF.

The chain couples TRBV7-9 to TRBJ2-1; TRBD1 is a possible D gene (6 bases). The CDR3 is 18 amino acids. The V gene lost 5 bases and the J gene lost 0 bases, with 20 bases spanning the gap. Germline CDR1 and CDR2: SEHNR and FQNEAQ (reference sequence). Here the CDR3 reads CASSPGQISVSSYNEQFF. CDR3 DNA: TGTGCCAGCAGCCCCGGACAGATATCTGTCAGCTCCTACAATGAGCAGTTCTTC.

The rearrangement joins TRBV19 to TRBJ2-7; D not certain. This CDR3 comprises 16 residues. Germline V gene lookup returns CDR1 LNHDA and CDR2 SQIVND (reference sequence). V was clipped by 1 base and J by 0 bases, with 13 bases between them. The DNA for the CDR3 is TGTGCCAGTAGTATAGCAGCCCCCCCGATCTCCTACGAGCAGTACTTC. Translating it yields CASSIAAPPISYEQYF.

The rearrangement links TRBV28 to TRBJ1-1; 7 bases align to TRBD1. Germline lookup yields CDR1 MDHEN and CDR2 SYDVKM. The J segment lost 6 bases and the V segment lost 7 bases, leaving 11 bases of the junction unmatched. CDR3 length equals 14 residues. The CDR3 loop is CASTLAGTVPEAFF. DNA for the CDR3: TGTGCCAGCACCCTAGCAGGGACAGTCCCTGAAGCTTTCTTT.

This clone was recorded once. This chain uses TRBV27 with TRBJ2-6; TRBD1 matches 10 bases. CDR1 is MNHEY, CDR2 SMNVEV, per germline (reference sequence). V shed 4 bases, J shed 3 bases, and the junction held 6 bases outside the gene matches. The CDR3 has 17 amino acids. CDR3 residues: CASSWGTGVIGANVLTF. As DNA, the CDR3 is TGTGCCAGCAGTTGGGGGACAGGGGTGATTGGGGCCAACGTCCTGACTTTC.

This clone was detected once. This chain joins TRBV19 and TRBJ2-2; either TRBD1 or TRBD2 may supply D (5 bases each). Trimming pared 6 bases from V and 6 bases from J, leaving 14 bases between. Germline values: CDR1 LNHDA, CDR2 SQIVND (reference sequence). CDR3 size: 14 residues. CDR3 nucleotide sequence: TGTGCCAGTAGAGGTTTTGTGGGACCCGGGGAGCTGTTTTTT. Amino acid sequence: CASRGFVGPGELFF.

V gene TRBV6-6 combines with J gene TRBJ2-1; possibly TRBD1 for D (6 bases). This CDR3 is 12 amino acids long. The germline V gene encodes CDR1 MNHNY and CDR2 SVGAGI (reference sequence). V lost 4 bases, J lost 12 bases, and 13 bases lay in between. The CDR3 reads CASSFGVTGQFF. The CDR3 nucleotides are TGTGCCAGCAGTTTTGGTGTGACAGGGCAGTTCTTC.

The chain recombines TRBV14 with TRBJ2-5, with D unclear. This CDR3 region has 13 residues. Germline CDR1 and CDR2: SGHDN and FVKESK. The V and J ends lost 0 bases and 5 bases respectively, with 7 bases between them. The CDR3 region has the DNA TGTGCCAGCAGCCAAGATATGGGGGAGACCCAGTACTTC. Residues: CASSQDMGETQYF.

This clone is a singleton in its sample. The genes are TRBV19 and TRBJ2-1, with a weak D call TRBD1 (5 bases). Germline V gene data show CDR1 as LNHDA and CDR2 as SQIVND (reference sequence). The CDR3 length is 15 residues. Trimming took 4 bases from V and 0 from J, leaving 10 bases between them. The CDR3 DNA is TGTGCCAGTAGTACAGGACACCCCTCCTACAATGAGCAGTTCTTC. Its translation is CASSTGHPSYNEQFF. Looking up the rest from reference TRBV19 and TRBJ2-1 gives the full variable domain: DGGITQSPKYLFRKEGQNVTLSCEQNLNHDAMYWYRQDPGQGLRLIYYSQIVNDFQKGDIAEGYSVSREKKESFPLTVTSAQKNPTAFYLCASSTGHPSYNEQFFGPGTRLTVL.

CDR3 sequence: CASSPGTTDTQYF. The DNA of the CDR3 is TGTGCCAGTAGTCCGGGAACCACAGATACGCAGTATTTT. The genes are TRBV19 and TRBJ2-3; TRBD2 is a possible D gene (5 bases). The length of the CDR3 is 13 residues. V was clipped by 5 bases and J by 2 bases, with 8 bases between them. Per germline, CDR1 LNHDA and CDR2 SQIVND (reference sequence).

The chain is built from TRBV27 and TRBJ2-7; D possibly corresponds to TRBD2 (6 bases). The germline V and J ends were trimmed by 5 bases and 0 bases, with 17 bases remaining between them. The CDR3 consists of 16 residues. Germline V gene data show CDR1 as MNHEY and CDR2 as SMNVEV (reference sequence). In DNA, the CDR3 is TGTGCCAGCAGTCTTACTAGCCCCTTAAGCTCCTACGAGCAGTACTTC. Protein: CASSLTSPLSSYEQYF.

The chain uses TRBV9 and TRBJ2-2; 7 bases align to TRBD1. The germline V gene encodes CDR1 SGDLS and CDR2 YYNGEE. V lost 4 bases and J lost 2; bases outside the gene matches: 5. The CDR3 runs to 15 residues. CDR3 nucleotides: TGTGCCAGCAGCCCCTGGACAGGAAACACCGGGGAGCTGTTTTTT. It yields the protein CASSPWTGNTGELFF. Drawing the rest from reference TRBV9 and TRBJ2-2, the complete variable domain is DSGVTQTPKHLITATGQRVTLRCSPRSGDLSVYWYQQSLDQGLQFLIQYYNGEERAKGNILERFSAQQFPDLHSELNLSSLELGDSALYFCASSPWTGNTGELFFGEGSRLTVL.

The chain combines TRBV9 with TRBJ2-1; the match to TRBD2 covers 10 bases. The germline V gene encodes CDR1 SGDLS and CDR2 YYNGEE. The V segment lost 3 bases and the J segment 8 bases; nucleotides outside the gene matches: 8. This CDR3 is built from 15 residues. DNA of the CDR3: TGTGCCAGCAGCGCTAGCGGGAGAGTGAGCGATGAGCAGTTCTTC. It specifies CASSASGRVSDEQFF.

This chain's CDR3 is CASSVEISNEQFF. The CDR3 bases are TGTGCCAGCAGCGTAGAAATATCCAATGAGCAGTTCTTC. The chain is built from TRBV9 and TRBJ2-1; D is unresolved. CDR3 size: 13 residues. The germline V gene encodes CDR1 SGDLS and CDR2 YYNGEE. Trimming shortened V by 0 bases and J by 6 bases, and 7 bases separated the two germline ends. The whole variable domain, filled in from reference TRBV9 and TRBJ2-1, reads DSGVTQTPKHLITATGQRVTLRCSPRSGDLSVYWYQQSLDQGLQFLIQYYNGEERAKGNILERFSAQQFPDLHSELNLSSLELGDSALYFCASSVEISNEQFFGPGTRLTVL.

The V and J genes are TRBV7-6 and TRBJ1-3; D is unresolved. Germline CDR1 SGHVS, CDR2 FNYEAQ. V was trimmed by 5 bases and J by 0 bases, leaving 8 bases between them. CDR3 size: 14 residues. The CDR3: CASSPRASGNTIYF. The CDR3 DNA reads as TGTGCCAGCAGCCCCCGGGCCTCTGGAAACACCATATATTTT.

The chain is built from TRBV11-2 and TRBJ1-2; D is unresolved. CDR1 and CDR2 from the germline V gene are SGHAT and FQNNGV. This CDR3 is built from 12 residues. The germline V and J ends were trimmed by 2 bases and 2 bases, with 3 bases remaining between them. Here the CDR3 reads CASSLLNYGYTF. In DNA, the CDR3 is TGTGCCAGCAGCTTATTAAACTATGGCTACACCTTC.